These 22 T cell receptor beta chains originate from one sample sequenced in a study of T cell repertoires in cytomegalovirus infection. In TCRdb, the reads were re-called with MiXCR into one record per CDR3 protein. The data hold 700,000 to 850,000 distinct CDR3 sequences, with 32% observed a single time. Which antigens these TCRs recognize remains unknown. Sample: cultured CD8+ T cells from PBMCs, taken from culture after CMV antigen stimulation. Receptor source: a human donor in good health (CMV status not recorded). Some clones in this sample may be carry-over from other donors' samples.

This clonotype was recorded once. This chain uses TRBV5-1 with TRBJ1-1; no clear D gene. Trimming left V 3 bases short and J 7 bases short, with 4 bases between. CDR1 and CDR2 (germline): SGHRS, YFSETQ. This CDR3 has 10 amino acids. The CDR3 DNA reads as TGCGCCAGCAGCTACGATGAAGCTTTCTTT. This codes for CASSYDEAFF.

This clonotype was counted a few times. The chain uses TRBV7-2 and TRBJ2-7, with D perhaps matching TRBD2 (7 bases). Between the trimmed V and J ends, which lost 2 bases and 3 bases, there was a span of 14 bases. Germline V CDR1 and CDR2: SGHTA, FQGNSA. The CDR3 is 15 residues long. CDR3 protein: CASSLSGGQFYEQYF. Here the CDR3 DNA reads TGTGCCAGCAGCTTATCGGGAGGACAGTTCTACGAGCAGTACTTC.

To note about this clonotype: It may be a read error: a sequence one base away is much more abundant. V and J are TRBV7-2 and TRBJ2-3; 8 bases are a match to TRBD2. In germline, CDR1 is SGHTA, CDR2 FQGNSA. The trim removed 4 bases at V and 1 base at J, leaving 7 bases unmatched. The CDR3 is made up of 16 amino acids. CDR3 bases: TGTGCCAGCAGCTATCCTGAAGCGGGGGGCACAGATACGCAGTATTTT. It is translated as CASSYPEAGGTDTQYF.

The V call is TRBV6-8, the J call TRBJ2-1, with D possibly being TRBD1 or TRBD2 (5 bases each). With 8 bases removed from V and 6 bases from J, the gap between germline ends came to 20 bases. Germline V gene data show CDR1 as MNHGY and CDR2 as SAAAGT. The CDR3 sequence is 15 residues long. CDR3 loop: CASAPGQLRGNEQFF. The CDR3, as DNA: TGTGCCAGCGCTCCGGGGCAGCTCCGGGGCAATGAGCAGTTCTTC.

This chain connects TRBV23-1 to TRBJ2-5; D unclear. TRBV23-1 is an open reading frame whose function is uncertain. The CDR3 runs 17 residues. The ends were cut back, 0 bases at V and 1 base at J, with 15 bases in the middle. The CDR3 DNA follows: TGCGCCAGCAGTCAATCTAAGGCAGGTCGCCTCCAAGAGACCCAGTACTTC. This encodes CASSQSKAGRLQETQYF.

There are many counts of this clonotype. The chain recombines TRBV7-2 with TRBJ2-2; D remains ambiguous. Trimming removed 4 bases at V and 0 bases at J, with 15 bases between. The CDR3 is made up of 17 amino acids. From germline, CDR1 is SGHTA and CDR2 FQGNSA. CDR3 amino acids: CASSSRAYVANTGELFF. DNA for the CDR3: TGTGCCAGCAGCTCCCGCGCTTATGTGGCGAACACCGGGGAGCTGTTTTTT.

V is TRBV28 and J is TRBJ2-3; D might be TRBD2 (5 bases). This CDR3 spans 16 amino acids. V gave up 5 bases and J gave up 7 bases, with 22 bases separating them. Germline V lookup: CDR1 MDHEN, CDR2 SYDVKM. CDR3 nucleotides: TGTGCCAGCAGTAAGTTTACCGGGCCCCCGGGAAATACGCAGTATTTT. Its protein product is CASSKFTGPPGNTQYF.

Ten or more counts support this clonotype. V gene TRBV29-1 combines with J gene TRBJ2-5; D remains unclear. This CDR3 spans 10 amino acids. Germline values: CDR1 SQVTM, CDR2 ANQGSEA. Trimming cost V 6 bases and J 5 bases, with 7 bases left between them. The CDR3 nucleotides read TGCAGCGTCCCCCTGGAGACCCAGTACTTC. Its protein is CSVPLETQYF.

This clonotype was seen at least ten times. The V gene is TRBV4-1, the J gene TRBJ2-1; maybe TRBD1 (5 bases). Trimming pared 4 bases from V and 13 bases from J, leaving 26 bases between. Germline V gives CDR1 MGHRA, CDR2 YSYEKL. CDR3 size: 16 residues. Here the CDR3 DNA reads TGCGCCAGCAGCCTCAAAAAGGGGCCCCTACCCCCACGCCAGTTCTTC. Protein product: CASSLKKGPLPPRQFF.

Remarks on this clonotype: A much larger clone lies one base from this, so it may be a read error. V is TRBV5-6 and J is TRBJ1-2, with 12 bases matching TRBD1. Germline V CDR1 and CDR2: SGHDT, YYEEEE. The V segment lost 3 bases and the J segment 2 bases; nucleotides outside the gene matches: 2. This CDR3 contains 15 residues. As DNA, the CDR3 is TGTGCCAGCAGCTGGGGGACAGGGGGCAACTATGGCTACACCTTC. It yields the protein CASSWGTGGNYGYTF.

The chain has TRBV10-3 and TRBJ2-7; D remains ambiguous. Looked up from germline, CDR1 is ENHRY and CDR2 is SYGVKD. With 2 bases removed from V and 9 bases from J, the gap between germline ends came to 11 bases. This CDR3 has 12 amino acids. CDR3 bases: TGTGCCATCAGTGAGCTCGGTGTAGCGCAGTACGTC. Amino acid sequence: CAISELGVAQYV.

The table lists this clonotype with a few counts. The chain joins TRBV6-1 to TRBJ2-4, with 7 bases fitting TRBD2. This CDR3 has 13 residues. The germline V gene has CDR1 MNHNS and CDR2 SASEGT. Germline trimming cut 6 bases from V and 5 bases from J; bases unmatched to any gene: 4. DNA of the CDR3: TGTGCCAGCAGGGGAGGGTTCGAAAACATTCAGTACTTC. It is translated as CASRGGFENIQYF.

The chain links TRBV7-6 to TRBJ2-6; D ambiguous. Germline V gene sequence: CDR1 SGHVS, CDR2 FNYEAQ. The CDR3 runs 14 residues. V was pared by 10 bases and J by 0 bases, with 10 bases between. The CDR3 DNA sequence: TGTGCCAACAGTCCCGGCTCTGGGGCCAACGTCCTGACTTTC. Protein: CANSPGSGANVLTF.

The chain uses TRBV7-9 and TRBJ1-2, with a weak D call TRBD1 (5 bases). Germline CDR1 is SEHNR and CDR2 is FQNEAQ (reference sequence). V lost 5 bases and J 6 bases, leaving 16 bases between the germline ends. The CDR3 consists of 14 residues. DNA of the CDR3: TGTGCCAGCAGCCCCCCTGGCAGGGTCGATGGCTACACCTTC. Translated: CASSPPGRVDGYTF.

This clonotype was seen a few times. V gene TRBV5-6 combines with J gene TRBJ2-7, with 8 nucleotides matching TRBD1. The CDR3 is made up of 15 amino acids. J gave up 1 base and V 2 bases, and 5 bases lay outside the gene matches. Germline CDR1 reads SGHDT; CDR2 reads YYEEEE. The chain's CDR3 is CASSFEQGASYEQYV. Here the CDR3 DNA reads TGTGCCAGCAGCTTTGAGCAGGGGGCTTCCTACGAGCAGTACGTC.

The genes are TRBV18 and TRBJ2-3, with a tentative D call TRBD2 (5 bases). CDR1 is KGHSH, CDR2 LQKENI, per germline. V shed 1 base and J shed 2 bases, with 19 bases lying between them. This CDR3 is built from 18 residues. CDR3 bases: TGTGCCAGCTCACCACGATTCGGGGATGCGGAACTCACAGATACGCAGTATTTT. Translation gives CASSPRFGDAELTDTQYF. Full variable domain (outside the CDR3, taken from reference TRBV18 and TRBJ2-3): NAGVMQNPRHLVRRRGQEARLRCSPMKGHSHVYWYRQLPEEGLKFMVYLQKENIIDESGMPKERFSAEFPKEGPSILRIQQVVRGDSAAYFCASSPRFGDAELTDTQYFGPGTRLTVL.

The sample holds a few counts of this clonotype. This sequence joins TRBV27 and TRBJ2-7; 8 positions agree with TRBD1. The V gene end was trimmed by 5 bases and the J gene end by 3 bases; junction bases not matched to a gene: 9. The CDR3 loop spans 15 amino acids. The V gene's germline CDR1 is MNHEY and CDR2 SMNVEV (reference sequence). This CDR3 is CASSPSDREFYEQYF. The CDR3 DNA reads as TGTGCCAGCAGTCCATCGGACAGGGAGTTCTACGAGCAGTACTTC.

The chain carries TRBV6-1 and TRBJ1-2, with D hard to call. Germline loops: CDR1 MNHNS, CDR2 SASEGT. Trimming stripped 6 bases from V and 3 bases from J, with 17 bases between. The CDR3 extends over 15 amino acids. CDR3 sequence reads: CASSLTGLGDYGYTF. CDR3 in DNA: TGTGCCAGCAGCCTCACTGGGTTGGGAGACTATGGCTACACCTTC.

The chain couples TRBV18 to TRBJ1-1; no firm D call. CDR1 is KGHSH and CDR2 is LQKENI in the germline V gene. This CDR3 has 15 residues. Trimming took off 2 bases at V and 3 bases at J, with 13 bases between the two ends. CDR3 sequence reads: CASSPWPGFDTEAFF. CDR3 sequence (DNA): TGTGCCAGCTCACCATGGCCAGGATTTGACACTGAAGCTTTCTTT.

This clonotype was found a few times. This chain joins TRBV12-3 or TRBV12-4 and TRBJ2-3; D is undetermined. V dropped 3 bases and J dropped 6 bases, with 10 bases sitting between them. The CDR3 sequence is 13 residues long. CDR3 loop: CASSFAHTDTQYF. The CDR3 coding sequence is TGTGCCAGCAGTTTTGCCCATACGGATACGCAGTATTTT.

The sample holds many counts of this clonotype. The chain carries TRBV2 and TRBJ1-5; 7 bases align to TRBD1. The ends lost 6 bases at V and 0 bases at J; junction bases unmatched: 5. There are 15 residues in the CDR3. CDR1 and CDR2 from the germline V gene are SNHLY and FYNNEI. CDR3 amino acids: CASRLTGYSNQPQHF. CDR3 in DNA: TGTGCCAGCAGACTGACAGGGTATAGCAATCAGCCCCAGCATTTT. The full variable domain, with the rest looked up from reference TRBV2 and TRBJ1-5, is EPEVTQTPSHQVTQMGQEVILRCVPISNHLYFYWYRQILGQKVEFLVSFYNNEISEKSEIFDDQFSVERPDGSNFTLKIRSTKLEDSAMYFCASRLTGYSNQPQHFGDGTRLSIL.

This chain connects TRBV29-1 to TRBJ2-1; D is possibly TRBD1 or TRBD2 (8 bases each). The germline gives CDR1 SQVTM, CDR2 ANQGSEA. The CDR3 spans 19 residues. V lost 6 bases and J 2 bases, leaving 29 bases between the germline ends. This CDR3 reads CSVELGTGGLASAYNEQFF. As DNA, the CDR3 is TGCAGCGTCGAGCTCGGGACAGGAGGACTAGCTTCCGCCTACAATGAGCAGTTCTTC.